Shown below are 29 T cell receptor beta chains from a single sample sequenced in a study of blood T cell repertoires in COVID-19. Assay: immunoSEQ multiplex PCR; the TCRdb copy retains only in-frame clones and omits some. The table records 56,000 or so clones, roughly 90% of them present only once. Sequenced sample: peripheral blood. These receptors were taken from a human donor in a cohort sampled during active COVID-19.

This clone appeared once. This chain uses TRBV11-2 with TRBJ1-2; D is perhaps TRBD1 (6 bases). The germline V and J ends were trimmed by 5 bases and 2 bases, with 18 bases remaining between them. Germline CDR1 reads SGHAT; CDR2 reads FQNNGV. This CDR3 is 16 amino acids long. The DNA for the CDR3 is TGTGCCAGCAGCCCGATTTCTGGGGGGGCCAACTATGGCTACACCTTC. This translates into CASSPISGGANYGYTF.

The CDR3 nucleotides read TGTGCCAGCTCACAGAGGGAGGGACGCACAGATACGCAGTATTTT. This sequence encodes CASSQREGRTDTQYF. V gene TRBV18 combines with J gene TRBJ2-3; 7 bases agree with TRBD2. The CDR3 totals 15 residues. The V segment lost 4 bases and the J segment 1 base; nucleotides outside the gene matches: 5. Per the germline V gene, CDR1 is KGHSH and CDR2 is LQKENI.

The chain recombines TRBV12-5 with TRBJ1-2; maybe TRBD1 (6 bases). Trimming left V 6 bases short and J 13 bases short, with 21 bases between. CDR1 is LGHNT and CDR2 is FRNRAP in the germline V gene. The CDR3 sequence is 13 residues long. CDR3 sequence reads: CASGPHPRTVPTF. CDR3 coding DNA: TGTGCTAGTGGCCCACACCCCCGGACAGTTCCCACCTTC.

This clone has only a few counts. The V and J genes are TRBV2 and TRBJ2-7; maybe TRBD1 (6 bases). Germline lookup yields CDR1 SNHLY and CDR2 FYNNEI. The CDR3 spans 14 residues. Trimming left V 2 bases short and J 0 bases short, with 8 bases between. The CDR3 DNA sequence: TGTGCCAGCAGTGAAAGGGGGAGCTCCTACGAGCAGTACTTC. It codes for CASSERGSSYEQYF.

The rearrangement uses TRBV2 and TRBJ2-2; perhaps TRBD2 as D (5 bases). The CDR3 covers 15 residues. Trimming left V 1 base short and J 4 bases short, with 10 bases between. CDR1 is SNHLY and CDR2 is FYNNEI in the germline V gene. The CDR3 DNA reads TGTGCCAGCAGTGAAGAGTGGACTCCCACCGGGGAGCTGTTTTTT. The encoded protein is CASSEEWTPTGELFF.

The genes are TRBV11-2 and TRBJ2-3; a possible D gene is TRBD2 (5 bases). CDR1 and CDR2 from the germline V gene are SGHAT and FQNNGV. The CDR3 sequence is 16 residues long. Trimming cost V 5 bases and J 2 bases, with 17 bases left between them. The CDR3 DNA reads TGTGCCAGCAGCCCCCCAACTAGTTCCCCCACAGATACGCAGTATTTT. Translated: CASSPPTSSPTDTQYF.

The chain links TRBV30 to TRBJ1-1; the match to TRBD1 covers 7 bases. After removal of 2 bases from V and 4 bases from J, the junction contained 7 bases not matched to a gene. The CDR3 extends over 14 amino acids. Germline V gene data show CDR1 as GTSNPN and CDR2 as SVGIG (reference sequence). CDR3 sequence (DNA): TGTGCCTGGAGTCGCGACAGGGTATTCACTGAAGCTTTCTTT. Amino acids: CAWSRDRVFTEAFF. Combining the CDR3 with reference TRBV30 and TRBJ1-1 gives the whole variable domain SQTIHQWPATLVQPVGSPLSLECTVEGTSNPNLYWYRQAAGRGLQLLFYSVGIGQISSEVPQNLSASRPQDRQFILSSKKLLLSDSGFYLCAWSRDRVFTEAFFGQGTRLTVV.

This sequence joins TRBV19 and TRBJ2-1, with D perhaps matching TRBD1 (6 bases). The CDR3 is 16 residues long. Germline V gives CDR1 LNHDA, CDR2 SQIVND (reference sequence). Trimming shortened V by 4 bases and J by 5 bases, and 18 bases separated the two germline ends. CDR3 DNA: TGTGCCAGTAGTAGCCCCTCCTGGACAGCTAACAATGAGCAGTTCTTC. Translated, it gives CASSSPSWTANNEQFF.

The J gene is TRBJ2-5, the V gene TRBV6-5; no clear D. The V gene's germline CDR1 is MNHEY and CDR2 SVGAGI. CDR3 length equals 14 residues. V lost 6 bases and J lost 5, with 16 bases in between. CDR3 amino acids: CASSRHRKTETQYF. CDR3 DNA sequence: TGTGCCAGCAGCCGGCACCGGAAGACTGAGACCCAGTACTTC.

This clone was counted a few times. The chain joins TRBV6-5 to TRBJ2-7; TRBD1 agrees at 9 bases. Germline trimming cut 7 bases from V and 6 bases from J; bases unmatched to any gene: 10. The germline V gene has CDR1 MNHEY and CDR2 SVGAGI. This CDR3 contains 14 residues. CDR3 amino acids: CASTTGQGNREQYF. CDR3 nucleotide sequence: TGTGCCAGCACAACCGGACAGGGGAATCGCGAGCAGTACTTC.

The chain recombines TRBV18 with TRBJ2-7; perhaps TRBD2 as D (6 bases). CDR1 and CDR2 from the germline V gene are KGHSH and LQKENI. The CDR3 loop spans 11 amino acids. Trimming shortened V by 6 bases and J by 12 bases, and 15 bases separated the two germline ends. As DNA, the CDR3 is TGTGCCAGCTCTTCCGGGGGACGTTGGTACTTC. The encoded protein is CASSSGGRWYF.

The chain carries TRBV18 and TRBJ2-5; 8 bases are shared with TRBD2. CDR1 KGHSH and CDR2 LQKENI come from the germline V gene. V lost 0 bases to trimming and J lost 7 bases; unmatched junction nucleotides: 1. CDR3 size: 13 residues. The CDR3 nucleotides are TGTGCCAGCTCACCACCGGCGGGGGGGACCCAGTACTTC. It specifies CASSPPAGGTQYF.

The rearrangement joins TRBV6-5 to TRBJ1-2; tentative D call: TRBD1 (5 bases). V lost 0 bases and J lost 6, with 11 bases in between. CDR3 length: 14 residues. The V gene's germline CDR1 is MNHEY and CDR2 SVGAGI. In nucleotides, the CDR3 is TGTGCCAGCAGTTACTCCCAGGGAATAGATGGCTACACCTTC. It encodes CASSYSQGIDGYTF.

This chain joins TRBV3-1 (or the pseudogene TRBV3-2) and TRBJ1-6, with 7 bases fitting TRBD1. The trim removed 2 bases at V and 7 bases at J, leaving 5 bases unmatched. CDR1 is LGHDT, CDR2 YNNKEL, per germline (reference sequence). CDR3 size: 15 residues. The CDR3 bases are TGTGCCAGCAGCCAACTGACAGGGACCAATTCACCCCTCCACTTT. Translated: CASSQLTGTNSPLHF.

This clone was found many times. J is TRBJ1-2 and V is TRBV7-9, with no clear D. Germline V gene data show CDR1 as SEHNR and CDR2 as FQNEAQ (reference sequence). CDR3 length: 11 amino acids. Trimming removed 4 bases at V and 8 bases at J, with 8 bases between. The CDR3 spells CASSWAGGYTF. CDR3 sequence (DNA): TGTGCCAGCAGCTGGGCGGGGGGCTACACCTTC.

This clone was seen just once. V usage is TRBV5-1 and J usage is TRBJ1-2; 8 nucleotides agree with TRBD1. Germline CDR1 SGHRS, CDR2 YFSETQ. This CDR3 spans 13 amino acids. After removal of 5 bases from V and 4 bases from J, the junction contained 4 bases not matched to a gene. Written as DNA, the CDR3 is TGCGCCAGCAGACTTACAGGGGGCTATGGCTACACCTTC. It is translated as CASRLTGGYGYTF. The full variable domain, with the rest looked up from reference TRBV5-1 and TRBJ1-2, is KAGVTQTPRYLIKTRGQQVTLSCSPISGHRSVSWYQQTPGQGLQFLFEYFSETQRNKGNFPGRFSGRQFSNSRSEMNVSTLELGDSALYLCASRLTGGYGYTFGSGTRLTVV.

The V gene is TRBV19, the J gene TRBJ2-2; D remains unclear. V gave up 6 bases and J gave up 6 bases, with 8 bases separating them. Germline V lookup: CDR1 LNHDA, CDR2 SQIVND (reference sequence). This CDR3 is 12 amino acids long. CDR3 sequence (DNA): TGTGCCAGTAGCCCCATCCCCGGGGAGCTGTTTTTT. It is translated as CASSPIPGELFF. Full variable domain (remainder filled in from reference TRBV19 and TRBJ2-2): DGGITQSPKYLFRKEGQNVTLSCEQNLNHDAMYWYRQDPGQGLRLIYYSQIVNDFQKGDIAEGYSVSREKKESFPLTVTSAQKNPTAFYLCASSPIPGELFFGEGSRLTVL.

This chain uses TRBV7-8 with TRBJ2-5; weak D call: TRBD1 (6 bases). CDR1 SGHVS and CDR2 FQNEAQ come from the germline V gene. The CDR3 loop spans 14 amino acids. Trimming took 3 bases from V and 2 from J, leaving 10 bases between them. The CDR3 is CASSLADRQETQYF. Written as DNA, the CDR3 is TGTGCCAGCAGCTTGGCGGACAGACAAGAGACCCAGTACTTC.

This clone was seen more than once but under ten times. V and J are TRBV4-2 and TRBJ1-3; perhaps TRBD1 as D (5 bases). CDR1 is LGHNA and CDR2 is YNFKEQ in the germline V gene. CDR3 length equals 16 residues. The germline V and J ends were trimmed by 0 bases and 1 base, with 10 bases remaining between them. This CDR3 is CASSQDLRGSGNTIYF. Written as DNA, the CDR3 is TGTGCCAGCAGCCAAGATCTTAGGGGATCTGGAAACACCATATATTTT.

This clone was seen only a few times. This chain links TRBV11-2 with TRBJ2-7, with 8 bases lining up with TRBD1. The CDR3 covers 16 residues. With V trimmed by 3 bases and J by 5 bases, 12 bases remained unmatched. The V gene's germline CDR1 is SGHAT and CDR2 FQNNGV. CDR3 DNA sequence: TGTGCCAGCAGCTTTGCAGGGGGCTTTCTTGGGGACGAGCAGTACTTC. It is translated as CASSFAGGFLGDEQYF. The full variable domain, with the rest looked up from reference TRBV11-2 and TRBJ2-7, is EAGVAQSPRYKIIEKRQSVAFWCNPISGHATLYWYQQILGQGPKLLIQFQNNGVVDDSQLPKDRFSAERLKGVDSTLKIQPAKLEDSAVYLCASSFAGGFLGDEQYFGPGTRLTVT.

The genes are TRBV4-3 and TRBJ2-7, with D tentatively TRBD1 (5 bases). Trimming took off 0 bases at V and 4 bases at J, with 10 bases between the two ends. The CDR3 is made up of 14 amino acids. Germline values: CDR1 LGHNA, CDR2 YSLEER. The CDR3: CASSQDLTEYEQYF. The CDR3 coding sequence is TGCGCCAGCAGCCAAGATCTGACAGAGTACGAGCAGTACTTC.

The V gene is TRBV7-9, the J gene TRBJ2-1, with D tentatively TRBD2 (5 bases). The CDR3 is 15 residues long. The germline gives CDR1 SEHNR, CDR2 FQNEAQ (reference sequence). V lost 5 bases and J 2 bases, leaving 13 bases between the germline ends. This chain's CDR3 is CASSRGELPYNEQFF. The CDR3, as DNA: TGTGCCAGCAGCCGGGGAGAGTTGCCCTACAATGAGCAGTTCTTC. Variable domain in full (rest from reference TRBV7-9 and TRBJ2-1): DTGVSQNPRHKITKRGQNVTFRCDPISEHNRLYWYRQTLGQGPEFLTYFQNEAQLEKSRLLSDRFSAERPKGSFSTLEIQRTEQGDSAMYLCASSRGELPYNEQFFGPGTRLTVL.

The chain is built from TRBV19 and TRBJ1-1, with 9 bases lining up with TRBD1. The V and J ends lost 5 bases and 0 bases, in that order; junction bases with no gene match: 13. The CDR3 sequence is 18 residues long. The V gene's germline CDR1 is LNHDA and CDR2 SQIVND (reference sequence). The chain's CDR3 is CASSPGGQGVDLNTEAFF. The CDR3 nucleotides are TGTGCCAGTAGTCCCGGGGGACAGGGAGTCGATTTGAACACTGAAGCTTTCTTT.

This chain links TRBV7-2 with TRBJ2-7, with D possibly being TRBD2 (5 bases). Trimming removed 5 bases from V and 5 bases from J, with 13 bases in between. The CDR3 is 13 amino acids. Per germline, CDR1 SGHTA and CDR2 FQGNSA. DNA of the CDR3: TGTGCCAGCAGCGAGGGCCGCGGCCACGAGCAGTACTTC. It encodes CASSEGRGHEQYF.

The rearrangement links TRBV6-6 to TRBJ1-2; tentative D call: TRBD1 (5 bases). The CDR3 runs to 13 residues. Trimming shortened V by 0 bases and J by 8 bases, and 10 bases separated the two germline ends. Germline-derived CDR1 and CDR2 are MNHNY and SVGAGI (reference sequence). In DNA form, the CDR3 reads TGTGCCAGCAGTTACTCGCAGGGAGGCGGCTACACCTTC. Its translation: CASSYSQGGGYTF.

The rearrangement links TRBV12-3 or TRBV12-4 to TRBJ2-7; 7 nucleotides line up with TRBD2. V lost 6 bases, J lost 4 bases, and 3 bases stayed unmatched. CDR3 length equals 12 residues. CDR3 residues: CASSGGYYEQYF. As DNA, the CDR3 is TGTGCCAGCAGCGGGGGGTATTACGAGCAGTACTTC.

This clone was counted once. The chain links TRBV6-6 to TRBJ2-2, with unresolved D. V was shortened by 10 bases and J by 7 bases, with 16 bases between the two germline ends. CDR3 size: 13 residues. Germline V lookup: CDR1 MNHNY, CDR2 SVGAGI (reference sequence). Here the CDR3 reads CATPRPGFGELFF. CDR3 sequence (DNA): TGTGCCACTCCACGGCCCGGGTTCGGGGAGCTGTTTTTT.

V is TRBV4-3 and J is TRBJ1-3; no clear D. Germline CDR1 LGHNA, CDR2 YSLEER. The V end lost 0 bases, the J end lost 3 bases, and 9 bases lay between the germline ends. The length of the CDR3 is 15 residues. In nucleotides, the CDR3 is TGCGCCAGCAGCCAAGATTCAAACAGTGGAAACACCATATATTTT. Translation gives CASSQDSNSGNTIYF.

This clone was seen a few times. The J gene is TRBJ2-7, the V gene TRBV7-9, with 10 bases identical to TRBD1. This CDR3 has 13 residues. Germline CDR1 reads SEHNR; CDR2 reads FQNEAQ (reference sequence). With V trimmed by 6 bases and J by 8 bases, 7 bases remained unmatched. CDR3 in DNA: TGTGCCAGCAGTCTTGGACAGGGGGAAAAGCAGTACTTC. Protein: CASSLGQGEKQYF.